Given below is one T cell receptor (beta chain) in context. This specimen belongs to a study of blood T cell repertoires in COVID-19. Study background: The United States, Italy and Spain were the sources of the acute and convalescent COVID-19 samples. Sample material is recorded as cDNA or gDNA derived from T cells, B-cell-depleted T cells, or PBMCs.

As processed by the authors: Cell counts per sample came from amplifying reference gene primers. Sequencing was performed with immunoSEQ multiplex PCR; in TCRdb, only in-frame clones are kept and a portion is missing. V, J and clone size reflect that table, while D and trimming were determined from the DNA. The sample lists 90,000 or so clones, over 80% occurring once. Trimming cost V 4 bases and J 9 bases; bases outside gene matches: 6. Germline values: CDR1 SGHRS, CDR2 YFSETQ. CDR3 length: 13 residues. The TCR was taken from a human donor with active COVID-19. The donor label of this sample is uncertain. The genes are TRBV5-1 and TRBJ2-1; 8 nucleotides align to TRBD2. The sequencing sample was made of peripheral blood. The CDR3 nucleotides are TGCGCCAGCAGCAGCGGGGGCGGGGGTGAGCAGTTCTTC. It specifies CASSSGGGGEQFF.